The 17 T cell receptor beta chains presented below share a single source sample, sequenced in a study of tumor-infiltrating lymphocytes in primary liver carcinoma. Starting from 500 ng of total RNA, TCR beta cDNA was produced with a primer in the constant region. Slightly modified ARM-PCR with three nested multiplex PCR rounds yielded TCR beta libraries. Each of the first two PCR rounds ran nine to ten cycles with TRBV1-TRBV30 forward and C-beta reverse primers. TCRdb reprocessed the multiplex PCR reads via MiXCR and lists one record per CDR3 protein. Of about 320,000 distinct CDR3 sequences listed, 65% are singletons. Blood RNA was derived from unsorted whole blood, and germline DNA was extracted too. The sequenced sample was peripheral blood. Receptor source: a middle-aged man with primary liver carcinoma and hepatitis B virus infection.

J is TRBJ2-1 and V is TRBV5-4; D gene unclear. This CDR3 is built from 13 residues. From germline, CDR1 is SGHNT and CDR2 YYREEE (reference sequence). The ends were cut back, 2 bases at V and 6 bases at J, with 9 bases in the middle. The CDR3 DNA is TGTGCCAGCAGCTTAGTTGACGGCAATGAGCAGTTCTTC. Protein sequence: CASSLVDGNEQFF. Combining the CDR3 with reference TRBV5-4 and TRBJ2-1 gives the whole variable domain ETGVTQSPTHLIKTRGQQVTLRCSSQSGHNTVSWYQQALGQGPQFIFQYYREEENGRGNFPPRFSGLQFPNYSSELNVNALELDDSALYLCASSLVDGNEQFFGPGTRLTVL.

A remark on this clonotype: A much bigger clone sits one base away, suggesting this may be a read error. The CDR3 loop reads CASSTKGQGPNYGYTF. As DNA, the CDR3 is TGTGCCAGCAGCACTAAAGGACAGGGGCCCAACTATGGCTACACCTTC. The chain employs TRBV5-4 and TRBJ1-2; 9 positions match TRBD1. V shed 4 bases, J shed 2 bases, and the junction held 9 bases outside the gene matches. The V gene's germline CDR1 is SGHNT and CDR2 YYREEE (reference sequence). CDR3 length: 16 residues.

In the case of this clonotype: The junction departs from germline at one end; a sequencing error may be responsible. The chain is built from TRBV7-8 and TRBJ2-1; TRBD2 matches 10 bases. Looked up from germline, CDR1 is SGHVS and CDR2 is FQNEAQ. The CDR3 extends over 15 amino acids. The DNA for the CDR3 is TGTGCCAACAGCTCCATAGCGGGAGGCTACAATGAGCAGTTCTTC. Translating gives CANSSIAGGYNEQFF.

About this clonotype itself: A much more abundant neighbour one base away suggests this may be a read error. This rearrangement joins TRBV5-4 to TRBJ2-3; tentatively, D is TRBD1 (5 bases). CDR1 is SGHNT, CDR2 YYREEE, per germline (reference sequence). CDR3 size: 14 residues. The DNA of the CDR3 is TGTGCCAGCAGCAGTAGATGGGGCACAGATACGCGGTATTTT. Translation gives CASSSRWGTDTRYF.

This clonotype turned up a few times. This may stem from a read error, because a much larger clone lies one nucleotide away. This sequence joins TRBV6-1 and TRBJ2-7; D is unclear. The CDR3 spans 12 residues. Germline CDR1 is MNHNS and CDR2 is SASEGT. For the CDR3, the DNA is TGTGTCAGCAGTGAGAAGGGCTACGAGCAGTACTTC. It translates to CVSSEKGYEQYF.

Concerning this clonotype itself: A much larger clone is a single base away; this may be a read error. The chain employs TRBV4-3 and TRBJ2-7; a possible D gene is TRBD1 (6 bases). The germline V gene encodes CDR1 LGHNA and CDR2 YSLEER. This CDR3 region has 15 residues. The CDR3 sequence: CASSQGAGVEYVQYF. The CDR3 coding sequence is TGCGCCAGCAGCCAAGGGGCAGGGGTTGAGTACGTGCAGTACTTC.

Turning to this clonotype: The CDR3 carries no conserved terminal phenylalanine or tryptophan, so it likely arises from a read error. The DNA is omitted, as the CDR3 cannot be located on it reliably, and the CDR3 follows TCRdb's listing. This chain connects TRBV11-1 to TRBJ2-7; TRBD2, as called in the table, went unchecked against the DNA. CDR1 is SGHAT and CDR2 is FQDESV in the germline V gene (reference sequence). Ends included, the CDR3 has 15 residues. The chain's CDR3 is CASTPYGGHYYEQHY.

Comment on this clonotype: One junction end does not reproduce the germline sequence, and a read error may be involved. This chain links TRBV6-5 with TRBJ2-6, with 7 bases lining up with TRBD2. Germline V gene sequence: CDR1 MNHEY, CDR2 SVGAGI. This CDR3 comprises 16 residues. CDR3 sequence: CASSYIRTSGAIVLTF. CDR3 nucleotides: TGTGCCAGCAGTTACATCCGGACAAGCGGGGCCATCGTCCTGACTTTC.

Points on this clonotype: Just one base apart from a much larger clone, this may be a read error. The rearrangement links TRBV4-2 to TRBJ2-7; TRBD1 aligns across 8 bases. The CDR3 contains 14 residues. The germline V gene has CDR1 LGHNA and CDR2 YNFKEQ. This chain's CDR3 is CVSSGTGKTYEQYF. In DNA, the CDR3 is TGTGTCAGCAGTGGGACAGGCAAAACCTACGAGCAGTACTTC.

To note about this clonotype: One base away lies a much larger clone, so this may be a sequencing read error. The chain uses TRBV6-5 and TRBJ1-5; possible D gene TRBD1, 6 bases. The V gene lost 6 bases and the J gene lost 5 bases, with 17 bases spanning the gap. This CDR3 has 15 residues. Per the germline V gene, CDR1 is MNHEY and CDR2 is SVGAGI. The CDR3 region is CASSPDSGRDQPQHF. CDR3 in DNA: TGTGCCAGCAGCCCGGACAGTGGCCGTGATCAGCCCCAGCATTTT.

V gene TRBV6-5 combines with J gene TRBJ2-2; 7 nucleotides match TRBD1. Trimming took 7 bases from V and 6 from J; bases not matched to a gene: 11. The CDR3 loop spans 15 amino acids. Germline CDR1 is MNHEY and CDR2 is SVGAGI. The CDR3 coding sequence is TGTGCCAGCAATTTCCGACAACAGGGGCCCGGGGAGCTGTTTTTT. Its protein product is CASNFRQQGPGELFF.

This clonotype showed up just once. This rearrangement joins TRBV4-3 to TRBJ2-1, with 7 bases that match TRBD2. Losses at the gene ends were 8 bases for V and 12 bases for J; bases not matched to a gene: 19. CDR3 length: 15 residues. Germline CDR1 reads LGHNA; CDR2 reads YSLEER. This CDR3 reads CASDLGLDAQSRQFF. CDR3 coding DNA: TGCGCCAGCGACCTAGGACTAGACGCCCAAAGTCGGCAGTTCTTC.

Notes on this clonotype: The germline gene is not matched at one end of the junction; a read error may be the cause. This rearrangement joins TRBV5-4 to TRBJ2-6; D not certain. The CDR3 covers 13 residues. Germline CDR1 is SGHNT and CDR2 is YYREEE (reference sequence). The CDR3 sequence: CTSSLSGANVLTF. CDR3 nucleotides: TGTACCAGCAGCTTGAGTGGGGCCAACGTCCTGACTTTC.

This clonotype showed up just once. This rearrangement joins TRBV2 to TRBJ2-5; D remains unclear. V lost 2 bases to trimming and J lost 1 base, with 8 bases between them. CDR3 length equals 14 residues. Germline V gene sequence: CDR1 SNHLY, CDR2 FYNNEI. CDR3 in amino acids: CASSEWASQETQYF. CDR3 DNA sequence: TGTGCCAGCAGTGAATGGGCCAGCCAAGAGACCCAGTACTTC.

Comment on this clonotype: A clone one base away is much larger, so this may be a read error. This is likely a read error, given that the CDR3 carries no conserved phenylalanine or tryptophan at its end. The genes are TRBV29-1 and TRBJ1-3; no clear D gene. The V end was cut by 6 bases, the J end by 1 base, with 13 bases between. Per the germline V gene, CDR1 is SQVTM and CDR2 is ANQGSEA. The CDR3 has 14 amino acids. This CDR3 is CSVSPSPSGNTIYS. The DNA for the CDR3 is TGCAGCGTATCGCCAAGTCCTTCTGGAAACACCATATATTCT.

Concerning this clonotype itself: A much larger clone differs by one base, so this may be a read error. The genes are TRBV10-2 and TRBJ1-1; D is perhaps TRBD1 (6 bases). Germline CDR1 and CDR2: WSHSY and SAAADI. The CDR3 covers 12 residues. The V and J ends lost 8 bases and 5 bases respectively, with 12 bases between them. CDR3 sequence reads: CASRIGQTEAFF. CDR3 bases: TGCGCCAGCCGGATAGGACAGACTGAAGCTTTCTTT.

With respect to this clonotype: With a much larger clone just one base away, this may be a read error. V and J are TRBV5-6 and TRBJ2-1, with unresolved D. This CDR3 contains 11 residues. Per the germline V gene, CDR1 is SGHDT and CDR2 is YYEEEE. The V and J ends lost 2 bases and 14 bases respectively, with 11 bases between them. The CDR3 region is CASSFEASEFF. CDR3 nucleotides: TGTGCCAGCAGCTTTGAGGCGTCAGAGTTCTTC.